A single sample gave rise to the 10 T cell receptor beta chains below, sequenced in a study of beta chain features in type 1 diabetes. All of the isolated RNA was reverse transcribed, so expressed TCRB transcripts were sequenced. The protocol was immunoSEQ multiplex PCR, while the TCRdb copy is restricted to in-frame clones and leaves out a portion. The data contain about 330,000 clones, roughly 9.6% of them singletons. Material for sequencing was naive CD4+ T cells from blood. These receptors came from a woman aged 30 to 39 in good health.

This clone appeared a few times. The CDR3 loop reads CAWSPFDGYTF. As DNA, the CDR3 is TGTGCCTGGAGCCCCTTCGATGGCTACACCTTC. This sequence joins TRBV30 and TRBJ1-2; D gene uncertain. Germline values: CDR1 GTSNPN, CDR2 SVGIG (reference sequence). Trimming took 3 bases from V and 6 from J, leaving 8 bases between them. The CDR3 length is 11 residues.

This rearrangement joins TRBV30 to TRBJ2-1; 9 positions match TRBD1. The germline gives CDR1 GTSNPN, CDR2 SVGIG (reference sequence). V was clipped by 3 bases and J by 7 bases; unmatched bases: 4. CDR3 size: 13 residues. The CDR3 nucleotides are TGTGCCTGGAGCGCCGGGACAGGGAATGAGCAGTTCTTC. Protein: CAWSAGTGNEQFF.

The chain combines TRBV27 with TRBJ2-5, with a weak D call TRBD1 (6 bases). Germline V gene lookup returns CDR1 MNHEY and CDR2 SMNVEV (reference sequence). This CDR3 is built from 14 residues. The V gene lost 4 bases and the J gene lost 5 bases, with 14 bases spanning the gap. CDR3 protein: CASSSGQTKETQYF. In nucleotides, the CDR3 is TGTGCCAGCAGTTCCGGACAGACCAAGGAGACCCAGTACTTC.

V gene TRBV7-3 combines with J gene TRBJ2-2; D remains ambiguous. This CDR3 spans 14 amino acids. From germline, CDR1 is SGHTA and CDR2 FQGTGA. V was cut by 3 bases and J by 3 bases, with 8 bases left in between. As DNA, the CDR3 is TGTGCCAGCAGCTTTTCCCTCGACACCGGGGAGCTGTTTTTT. It codes for CASSFSLDTGELFF.

This clone has only a few counts. This sequence joins TRBV7-2 and TRBJ2-2; TRBD2 matches 11 bases. The germline gives CDR1 SGHTA, CDR2 FQGNSA. Trimming at V came to 5 bases and at J to 7 bases, leaving 6 bases not matched to a gene. This CDR3 has 15 amino acids. This chain's CDR3 is CASSELAGEVGELFF. CDR3 nucleotides: TGTGCCAGCAGCGAACTAGCGGGAGAGGTCGGGGAGCTGTTTTTT.

This clone was detected only a few times. The chain uses TRBV5-1 and TRBJ2-3; D is unclear. The CDR3 loop spans 13 amino acids. Germline CDR1 and CDR2: SGHRS and YFSETQ. V gave up 0 bases and J gave up 2 bases, with 4 bases separating them. The CDR3 protein is CASSLAVTDTQYF. DNA for the CDR3: TGCGCCAGCAGCTTGGCCGTCACAGATACGCAGTATTTT.

The CDR3 DNA is TGCGCCAGCAGCCCTGGACTAGAAGAGCACACAGATACGCAGTATTTT. Translation: CASSPGLEEHTDTQYF. The chain joins TRBV5-1 to TRBJ2-3, with TRBD2 matching 7 bases. Per germline, CDR1 SGHRS and CDR2 YFSETQ. This CDR3 has 16 residues. V was clipped by 4 bases and J by 2 bases; unmatched bases: 10.

The J gene is TRBJ1-2, the V gene TRBV9, with 11 bases aligning to TRBD1. The CDR3 has 15 residues. V lost 0 bases, J lost 4 bases, and 2 bases stayed unmatched. CDR1 and CDR2 (germline): SGDLS, YYNGEE. The CDR3 DNA is TGTGCCAGCAGCGTAGCCGGGACAGGGGGCTATGGCTACACCTTC. Protein: CASSVAGTGGYGYTF.

In its sample, this clone was seen a few times. This chain joins TRBV30 and TRBJ2-1; D is undetermined. Germline CDR1 and CDR2: GTSNPN and SVGIG (reference sequence). The length of the CDR3 is 12 residues. Trimming stripped 1 base from V and 4 bases from J, with 5 bases between. The CDR3 here is CAWSAPYNEQFF. The CDR3 DNA is TGTGCCTGGAGTGCCCCGTACAATGAGCAGTTCTTC. Combining the CDR3 with reference TRBV30 and TRBJ2-1 gives the whole variable domain SQTIHQWPATLVQPVGSPLSLECTVEGTSNPNLYWYRQAAGRGLQLLFYSVGIGQISSEVPQNLSASRPQDRQFILSSKKLLLSDSGFYLCAWSAPYNEQFFGPGTRLTVL.

The chain couples TRBV11-2 to TRBJ2-3; TRBD2 matches 9 bases. Trimming took 3 bases from V and 6 from J; bases not matched to a gene: 7. The CDR3 length is 15 residues. Germline CDR1 reads SGHAT; CDR2 reads FQNNGV. CDR3 in amino acids: CASSLISSGKDTQYF. In nucleotides, the CDR3 is TGTGCCAGCAGCTTGATCTCTAGCGGGAAGGATACGCAGTATTTT.